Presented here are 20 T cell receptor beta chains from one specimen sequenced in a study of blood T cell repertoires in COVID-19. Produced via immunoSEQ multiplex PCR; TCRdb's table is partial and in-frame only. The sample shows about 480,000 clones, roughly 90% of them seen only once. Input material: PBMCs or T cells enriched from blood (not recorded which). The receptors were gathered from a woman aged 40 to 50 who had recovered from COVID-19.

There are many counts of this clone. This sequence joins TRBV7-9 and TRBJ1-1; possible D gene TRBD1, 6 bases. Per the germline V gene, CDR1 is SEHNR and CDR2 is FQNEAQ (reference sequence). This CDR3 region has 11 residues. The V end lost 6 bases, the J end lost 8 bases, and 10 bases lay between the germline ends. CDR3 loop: CASRVGTEAFF. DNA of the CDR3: TGTGCCAGCAGGGTCGGGACAGAAGCTTTCTTT.

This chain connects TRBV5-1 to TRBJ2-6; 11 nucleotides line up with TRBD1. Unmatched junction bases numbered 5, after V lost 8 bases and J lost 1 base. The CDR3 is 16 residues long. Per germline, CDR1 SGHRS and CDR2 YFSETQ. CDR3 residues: CASRGTGGSGANVLTF. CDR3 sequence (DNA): TGCGCCAGTAGAGGGACAGGGGGTTCTGGGGCCAACGTCCTGACTTTC.

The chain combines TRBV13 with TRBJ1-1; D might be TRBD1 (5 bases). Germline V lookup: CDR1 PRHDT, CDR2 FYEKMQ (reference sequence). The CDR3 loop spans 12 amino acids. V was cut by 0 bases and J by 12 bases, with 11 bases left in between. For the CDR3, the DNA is TGTGCCAGCAGCTTAGGCCGGACATCAACTTTCTTT. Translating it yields CASSLGRTSTFF.

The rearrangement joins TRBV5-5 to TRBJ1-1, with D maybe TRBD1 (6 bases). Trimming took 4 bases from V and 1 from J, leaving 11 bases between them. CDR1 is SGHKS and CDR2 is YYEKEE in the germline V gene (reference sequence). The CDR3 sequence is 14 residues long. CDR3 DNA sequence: TGTGCCAGCAGCGTGGGGGACAAGAACACTGAAGCTTTCTTT. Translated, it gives CASSVGDKNTEAFF.

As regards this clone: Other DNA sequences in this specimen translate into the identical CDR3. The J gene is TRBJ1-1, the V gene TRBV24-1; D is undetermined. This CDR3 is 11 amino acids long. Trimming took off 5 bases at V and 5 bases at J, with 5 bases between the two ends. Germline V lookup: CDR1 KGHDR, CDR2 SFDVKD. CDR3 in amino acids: CATSAGTEAFF. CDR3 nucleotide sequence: TGTGCCACCAGTGCGGGGACTGAAGCTTTCTTT.

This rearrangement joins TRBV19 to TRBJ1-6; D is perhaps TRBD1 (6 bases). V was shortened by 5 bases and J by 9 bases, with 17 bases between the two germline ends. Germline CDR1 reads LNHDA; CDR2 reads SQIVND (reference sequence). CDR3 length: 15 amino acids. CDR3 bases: TGTGCCAGTAGTTTTGGGACATTCTCCGCTTCACCCCTCCACTTT. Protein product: CASSFGTFSASPLHF.

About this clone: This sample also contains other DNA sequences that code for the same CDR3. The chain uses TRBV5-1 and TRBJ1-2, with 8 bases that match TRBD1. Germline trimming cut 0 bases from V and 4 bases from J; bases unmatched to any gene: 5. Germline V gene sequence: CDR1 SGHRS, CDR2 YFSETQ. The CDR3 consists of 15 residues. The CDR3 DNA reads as TGCGCCAGCAGCTTGGAGACAGGGGTGGGCTATGGCTACACCTTC. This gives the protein CASSLETGVGYGYTF.

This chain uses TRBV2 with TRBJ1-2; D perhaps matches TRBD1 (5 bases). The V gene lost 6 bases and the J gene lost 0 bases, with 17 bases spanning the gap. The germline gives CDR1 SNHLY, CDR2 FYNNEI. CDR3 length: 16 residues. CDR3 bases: TGTGCCAGCAGACCGACAGAGGCTCTCTCTAACTATGGCTACACCTTC. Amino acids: CASRPTEALSNYGYTF.

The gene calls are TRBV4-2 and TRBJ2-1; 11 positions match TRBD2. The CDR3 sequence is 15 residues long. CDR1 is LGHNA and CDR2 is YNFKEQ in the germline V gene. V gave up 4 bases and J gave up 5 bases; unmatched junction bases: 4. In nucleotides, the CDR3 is TGTGCCAGCAGCCCTGGACTAGCGGGTCACAATGAGCAGTTCTTC. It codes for CASSPGLAGHNEQFF.

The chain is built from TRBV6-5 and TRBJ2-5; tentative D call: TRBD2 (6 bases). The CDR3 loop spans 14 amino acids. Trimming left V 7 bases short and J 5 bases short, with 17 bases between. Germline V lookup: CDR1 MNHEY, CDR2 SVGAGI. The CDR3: CASTYSTSWETQYF. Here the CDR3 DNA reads TGTGCCAGCACCTACTCGACTAGTTGGGAGACCCAGTACTTC.

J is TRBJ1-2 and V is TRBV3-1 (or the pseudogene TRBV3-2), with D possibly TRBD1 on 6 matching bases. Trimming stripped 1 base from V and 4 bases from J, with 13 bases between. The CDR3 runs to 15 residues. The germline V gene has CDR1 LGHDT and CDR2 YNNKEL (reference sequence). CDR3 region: CASSQAQGFTYGYTF. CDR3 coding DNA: TGTGCCAGCAGCCAAGCGCAGGGGTTCACCTATGGCTACACCTTC.

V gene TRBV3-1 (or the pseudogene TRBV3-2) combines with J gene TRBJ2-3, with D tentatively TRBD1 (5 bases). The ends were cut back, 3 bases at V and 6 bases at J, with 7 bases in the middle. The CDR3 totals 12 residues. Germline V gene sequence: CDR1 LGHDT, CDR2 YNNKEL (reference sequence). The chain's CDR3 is CASSQGPDTQYF. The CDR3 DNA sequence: TGTGCCAGCAGCCAGGGGCCGGATACGCAGTATTTT.

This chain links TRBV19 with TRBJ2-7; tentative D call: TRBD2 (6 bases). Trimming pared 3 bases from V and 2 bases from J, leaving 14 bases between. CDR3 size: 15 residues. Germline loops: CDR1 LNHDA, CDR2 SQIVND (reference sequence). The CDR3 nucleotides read TGTGCCAGTAGTATTGGGCGGGGCCCTACCTACGAGCAGTACTTC. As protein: CASSIGRGPTYEQYF.

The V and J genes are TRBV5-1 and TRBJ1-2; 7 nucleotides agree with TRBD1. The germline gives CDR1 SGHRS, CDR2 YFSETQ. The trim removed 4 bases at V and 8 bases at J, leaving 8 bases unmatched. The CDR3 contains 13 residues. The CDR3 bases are TGCGCCAGCAGCCCACCCGACAGGGTCGGCTACACCTTC. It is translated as CASSPPDRVGYTF.

In nucleotides, the CDR3 is TGTGCCAGCAGCAAAATCTGGACAGGGGGTAATTCACCCCTCCACTTT. Translated, it gives CASSKIWTGGNSPLHF. The V and J genes are TRBV21-1 and TRBJ1-6; TRBD1, the table's D call, was not compared with the DNA. TRBV21-1 has pseudogene status. This CDR3 contains 16 residues.

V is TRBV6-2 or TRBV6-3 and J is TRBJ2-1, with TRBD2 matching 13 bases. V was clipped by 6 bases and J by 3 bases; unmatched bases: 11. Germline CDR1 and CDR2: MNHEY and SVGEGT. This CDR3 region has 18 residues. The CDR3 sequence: CASSDTTSGRGYYNEQFF. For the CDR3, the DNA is TGTGCCAGCAGCGATACCACTAGCGGGAGGGGTTACTACAATGAGCAGTTCTTC.

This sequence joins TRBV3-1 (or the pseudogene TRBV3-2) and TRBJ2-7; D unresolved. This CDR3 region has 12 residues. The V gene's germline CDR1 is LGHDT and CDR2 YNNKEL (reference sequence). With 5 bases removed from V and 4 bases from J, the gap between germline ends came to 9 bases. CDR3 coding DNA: TGTGCCAGCAGCTTACCCGGTTACGAGCAGTACTTC. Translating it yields CASSLPGYEQYF.

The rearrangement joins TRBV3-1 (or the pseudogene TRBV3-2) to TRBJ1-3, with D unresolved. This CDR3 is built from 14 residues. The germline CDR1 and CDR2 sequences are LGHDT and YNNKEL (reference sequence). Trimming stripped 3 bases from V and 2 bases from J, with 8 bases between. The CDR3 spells CASSHGVAGNTIYF. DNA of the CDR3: TGTGCCAGCAGCCATGGAGTTGCTGGAAACACCATATATTTT.

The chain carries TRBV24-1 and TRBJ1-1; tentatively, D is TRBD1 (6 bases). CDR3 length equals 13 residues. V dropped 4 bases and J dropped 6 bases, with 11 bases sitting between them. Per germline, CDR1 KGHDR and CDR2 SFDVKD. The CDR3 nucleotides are TGTGCCACCAGTGAACGACAGGTACCTGAAGCTTTCTTT. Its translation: CATSERQVPEAFF.

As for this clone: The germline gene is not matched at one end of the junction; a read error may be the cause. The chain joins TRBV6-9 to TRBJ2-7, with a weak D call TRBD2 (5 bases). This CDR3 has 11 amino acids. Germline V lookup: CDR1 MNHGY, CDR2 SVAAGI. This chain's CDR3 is CEDCLSYEQYF. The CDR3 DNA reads TGCGAGGACTGCCTCTCCTACGAGCAGTACTTC.